Shown below are 31 T cell receptor beta chains from a single sample sequenced in a study of cytomegalovirus exposure and HLA in healthy donors. With 60 Vbeta and 13 Jbeta primers, the PCR was carried out. Method: immunoSEQ multiplex PCR; TCRdb's copy keeps in-frame clones and lacks some. The sample includes about 120,000 clones. The specimen was PBMCs. The source of these receptors is a man aged 18 to 29 in good health and CMV-seronegative.

The rearrangement uses TRBV29-1 and TRBJ2-1, with D hard to call. V gave up 0 bases and J gave up 10 bases, with 7 bases separating them. CDR3 length: 11 residues. Germline V gives CDR1 SQVTM, CDR2 ANQGSEA. The CDR3 nucleotides read TGCAGCGTTGAAGATTTCAGAGAGCAGTTCTTC. Translating it yields CSVEDFREQFF.

This rearrangement joins TRBV18 to TRBJ2-2; a possible D gene is TRBD2 (5 bases). Germline CDR1 is KGHSH and CDR2 is LQKENI. The CDR3 length is 13 residues. The V end was cut by 3 bases, the J end by 5 bases, with 7 bases between. CDR3 residues: CASSPEGTGELFF. The CDR3 DNA reads as TGTGCCAGCTCACCTGAGGGAACCGGGGAGCTGTTTTTT.

The V gene is TRBV5-1, the J gene TRBJ2-1; 7 nucleotides align to TRBD1. Losses at the gene ends were 3 bases for V and 5 bases for J; bases not matched to a gene: 8. Germline CDR1 reads SGHRS; CDR2 reads YFSETQ. The CDR3 totals 15 residues. The CDR3 reads CASSSTPGQNNEQFF. In DNA, the CDR3 is TGCGCCAGCAGCTCTACCCCGGGACAGAACAATGAGCAGTTCTTC.

The CDR3 coding sequence is TGTGCCAGCAGGACAGGGGTAACGGTTAACACCGGGGAGCTGTTTTTT. Amino acid sequence: CASRTGVTVNTGELFF. The gene calls are TRBV2 and TRBJ2-2, with 8 bases lining up with TRBD1. The CDR3 is 16 amino acids. The V segment lost 6 bases and the J segment 2 bases; nucleotides outside the gene matches: 8. Germline CDR1 is SNHLY and CDR2 is FYNNEI.

This chain uses TRBV27 with TRBJ2-7, with 9 nucleotides matching TRBD1. Germline V gives CDR1 MNHEY, CDR2 SMNVEV (reference sequence). Germline trimming cut 6 bases from V and 2 bases from J; bases unmatched to any gene: 5. This CDR3 region has 14 residues. The CDR3 nucleotides are TGTGCCAGCAGCAAAGGGACAGGGACCTACGAGCAGTACTTC. The encoded protein is CASSKGTGTYEQYF.

V gene TRBV25-1 combines with J gene TRBJ2-1; D remains ambiguous. Deletions cut 5 bases from V and 6 bases from J, with 11 bases between. CDR1 MGHDK and CDR2 SYGVNS come from the germline V gene. The CDR3 loop spans 13 amino acids. For the CDR3, the DNA is TGTGCCAGCAGTTCAGGTGGAAGCAATGAGCAGTTCTTC. Translation gives CASSSGGSNEQFF.

The gene calls are TRBV6-1 and TRBJ2-5; weak D call: TRBD2 (6 bases). Trimming pared 8 bases from V and 1 base from J, leaving 14 bases between. Germline V gene lookup returns CDR1 MNHNS and CDR2 SASEGT. The CDR3 is 14 residues long. The CDR3 DNA follows: TGTGCCAGCTCCGAAGCTAGCGTCCAAGAGACCCAGTACTTC. This encodes CASSEASVQETQYF.

V gene TRBV6-5 combines with J gene TRBJ2-5; TRBD2 agrees at 10 bases. Germline V gene sequence: CDR1 MNHEY, CDR2 SVGAGI. With 0 bases clipped from V and 5 bases from J, the junction kept 6 bases outside the gene matches. The CDR3 totals 16 residues. The DNA for the CDR3 is TGTGCCAGCAGTTACTCAGTAGCGGGGGGCCGGGAGACCCAGTACTTC. Amino acid sequence: CASSYSVAGGRETQYF.

The rearrangement uses TRBV21-1 and TRBJ2-1; the table's D call, TRBD2, has no DNA check behind it. TRBV21-1 is an annotated pseudogene. This CDR3 has 15 residues. The CDR3 sequence: CASSKVPCEWSEQFF. DNA for the CDR3: TGTGCCAGCAGCAAAGTGCCATGCGAATGGAGTGAGCAGTTCTTC.

The rearrangement joins TRBV2 to TRBJ1-1; D call uncertain. CDR1 is SNHLY and CDR2 is FYNNEI in the germline V gene. Trimming cost V 3 bases and J 5 bases, with 7 bases left between them. This CDR3 has 12 residues. CDR3 DNA: TGTGCCAGCAGTGAGCTGAGGACTGAAGCTTTCTTT. Protein product: CASSELRTEAFF.

V usage is TRBV2 and J usage is TRBJ2-2; 11 bases fit TRBD2. Germline V gene sequence: CDR1 SNHLY, CDR2 FYNNEI. V lost 8 bases to trimming and J lost 3 bases; unmatched junction nucleotides: 8. The CDR3 loop spans 16 amino acids. The CDR3: CASPRSSGGDTGELFF. Written as DNA, the CDR3 is TGTGCCAGCCCAAGGAGTAGCGGGGGGGACACCGGGGAGCTGTTTTTT. Looking up the rest from reference TRBV2 and TRBJ2-2 gives the full variable domain: EPEVTQTPSHQVTQMGQEVILRCVPISNHLYFYWYRQILGQKVEFLVSFYNNEISEKSEIFDDQFSVERPDGSNFTLKIRSTKLEDSAMYFCASPRSSGGDTGELFFGEGSRLTVL.

The CDR3 protein is CASSLEDRLNEQFF. DNA of the CDR3: TGTGCCAGCAGCTTGGAGGACAGACTCAATGAGCAGTTCTTC. The J gene is TRBJ2-1, the V gene TRBV5-4; perhaps TRBD1 as D (6 bases). The CDR3 sequence is 14 residues long. Germline CDR1 is SGHNT and CDR2 is YYREEE (reference sequence). The V end was cut by 0 bases, the J end by 6 bases, with 10 bases between.

This chain links TRBV2 with TRBJ2-7; 8 nucleotides match TRBD1. CDR3 length: 15 amino acids. Germline V gene data show CDR1 as SNHLY and CDR2 as FYNNEI. V was pared by 5 bases and J by 1 base, with 7 bases of the junction left unmatched. CDR3 sequence reads: CASSRDRGLSYEQYF. The CDR3 DNA follows: TGTGCCAGCAGTAGAGACAGGGGTCTTTCCTACGAGCAGTACTTC.

CDR3 coding DNA: TGTGCCAGCAGTTCAAGGGGTAACTATGGCTACACCTTC. Amino acid sequence: CASSSRGNYGYTF. This chain links TRBV28 with TRBJ1-2; a weak D match, TRBD1 (5 bases). Germline V gene data show CDR1 as MDHEN and CDR2 as SYDVKM. V lost 4 bases and J 1 base, leaving 7 bases between the germline ends. The CDR3 runs 13 residues.

The chain uses TRBV12-5 and TRBJ1-4, with D tentatively TRBD1 (6 bases). The CDR3 runs to 12 residues. The germline V gene encodes CDR1 LGHNT and CDR2 FRNRAP. V lost 0 bases, J lost 10 bases, and 6 bases lay in between. CDR3 sequence reads: CASGLVQGKLFF. DNA for the CDR3: TGTGCTAGTGGTTTGGTACAGGGAAAACTGTTTTTT.

The chain couples TRBV4-1 to TRBJ2-6; possible D gene TRBD2, 6 bases. Trimming took off 3 bases at V and 0 bases at J, with 9 bases between the two ends. The CDR3 runs 16 residues. Germline V lookup: CDR1 MGHRA, CDR2 YSYEKL. This CDR3 is CASSHSGLSGANVLTF. CDR3 DNA sequence: TGCGCCAGCAGCCACTCGGGACTCTCTGGGGCCAACGTCCTGACTTTC.

V gene TRBV6-1 combines with J gene TRBJ1-1; 8 bases agree with TRBD1. The CDR3 is 15 amino acids. The germline CDR1 and CDR2 sequences are MNHNS and SASEGT. J gave up 4 bases and V 6 bases, and 10 bases lay outside the gene matches. CDR3 loop: CASREPGQASTEAFF. The CDR3 DNA follows: TGTGCCAGCAGAGAACCGGGACAGGCGAGCACTGAAGCTTTCTTT.

This rearrangement joins TRBV7-3 to TRBJ2-7; D is uncertain. The CDR3 is made up of 15 amino acids. CDR1 and CDR2 from the germline V gene are SGHTA and FQGTGA. V gave up 0 bases and J gave up 1 base, with 10 bases separating them. The CDR3 DNA reads as TGTGCCAGCAGCTTAACCCCTGGCAGTTCCTACGAGCAGTACTTC. Translating it yields CASSLTPGSSYEQYF. Drawing the rest from reference TRBV7-3 and TRBJ2-7, the complete variable domain is GAGVSQTPSNKVTEKGKYVELRCDPISGHTALYWYRQSLGQGPEFLIYFQGTGAADDSGLPNDRFFAVRPEGSVSTLKIQRTERGDSAVYLCASSLTPGSSYEQYFGPGTRLTVT.

J is TRBJ2-3 and V is TRBV19; tentative D call: TRBD2 (5 bases). V gave up 2 bases and J gave up 2 bases, with 8 bases separating them. The CDR3 runs 14 residues. The germline V gene encodes CDR1 LNHDA and CDR2 SQIVND (reference sequence). The CDR3 reads CASSIFGVTDTQYF. The DNA of the CDR3 is TGTGCCAGTAGTATATTCGGGGTCACAGATACGCAGTATTTT.

This chain uses TRBV7-2 with TRBJ1-1; D is unclear. This CDR3 spans 13 amino acids. CDR1 is SGHTA, CDR2 FQGNSA, per germline. The V gene lost 5 bases and the J gene lost 1 base, with 8 bases spanning the gap. For the CDR3, the DNA is TGTGCCAGCAGCCAAACACGGAACACTGAAGCTTTCTTT. It translates to CASSQTRNTEAFF.

The chain recombines TRBV9 with TRBJ2-1, with D maybe TRBD2 (5 bases). Germline-derived CDR1 and CDR2 are SGDLS and YYNGEE. CDR3 length: 16 amino acids. V was pared by 9 bases and J by 0 bases, with 19 bases between. The CDR3 coding sequence is TGTGCCACCGGTCGTCAGCCTCGGGGCTCCTACAATGAGCAGTTCTTC. Its protein product is CATGRQPRGSYNEQFF.

The V and J genes are TRBV28 and TRBJ1-2; the D gene is possibly TRBD1 (5 bases). Germline V gene data show CDR1 as MDHEN and CDR2 as SYDVKM. V lost 7 bases, J lost 4 bases, and 10 bases lay in between. This CDR3 has 12 residues. CDR3 loop: CASKDTIYGYTF. CDR3 nucleotides: TGTGCCAGCAAGGACACCATCTATGGCTACACCTTC.

The J gene is TRBJ1-2, the V gene TRBV13; tentatively, D is TRBD1 (6 bases). V lost 4 bases, J lost 3 bases, and 15 bases lay in between. Germline-derived CDR1 and CDR2 are PRHDT and FYEKMQ (reference sequence). CDR3 length equals 15 residues. The CDR3 DNA sequence: TGTGCCAGCAGCTCCCCCCGACAGGTCGACTATGGCTACACCTTC. As protein: CASSSPRQVDYGYTF. Looking up the rest from reference TRBV13 and TRBJ1-2 gives the full variable domain: AAGVIQSPRHLIKEKRETATLKCYPIPRHDTVYWYQQGPGQDPQFLISFYEKMQSDKGSIPDRFSAQQFSDYHSELNMSSLELGDSALYFCASSSPRQVDYGYTFGSGTRLTVV.

The chain recombines TRBV9 with TRBJ1-2; D call uncertain. V gave up 4 bases and J gave up 4 bases, with 20 bases separating them. Germline-derived CDR1 and CDR2 are SGDLS and YYNGEE. The CDR3 length is 16 residues. The CDR3 sequence: CASSPRTKPWGYGYTF. Written as DNA, the CDR3 is TGTGCCAGCAGCCCACGGACTAAACCTTGGGGCTATGGCTACACCTTC.

This chain joins TRBV5-1 and TRBJ2-7; TRBD1 might be the D (6 bases). CDR3 length equals 15 residues. Trimming shortened V by 1 base and J by 2 bases, and 13 bases separated the two germline ends. CDR1 SGHRS and CDR2 YFSETQ come from the germline V gene. CDR3 sequence (DNA): TGCGCCAGCAGCTTGAGTCCAGGGGTCACCTACGAGCAGTACTTC. It is translated as CASSLSPGVTYEQYF.

This chain joins TRBV19 and TRBJ1-5; D uncertain. Per germline, CDR1 LNHDA and CDR2 SQIVND (reference sequence). This CDR3 is 13 amino acids long. Trimming stripped 9 bases from V and 2 bases from J, with 11 bases between. The CDR3 reads CASSGLGNQPQHF. CDR3 bases: TGTGCCAGCAGTGGGCTCGGCAATCAGCCCCAGCATTTT.

The gene calls are TRBV7-2 and TRBJ1-1, with D perhaps TRBD1 (6 bases). CDR3 length equals 13 residues. Germline V gene lookup returns CDR1 SGHTA and CDR2 FQGNSA. Trimming stripped 4 bases from V and 10 bases from J, with 16 bases between. CDR3 nucleotide sequence: TGTGCCAGCAGCTCTCGGACAGATTTGAGAGCTTTCTTT. Translated, it gives CASSSRTDLRAFF. The full variable domain, rest sourced from reference TRBV7-2 and TRBJ1-1, is GAGVSQSPSNKVTEKGKDVELRCDPISGHTALYWYRQSLGQGLEFLIYFQGNSAPDKSGLPSDRFSAERTGGSVSTLTIQRTQQEDSAVYLCASSSRTDLRAFFGQGTRLTVV.

This chain uses TRBV25-1 with TRBJ1-1, with D maybe TRBD1 (5 bases). V was shortened by 5 bases and J by 5 bases, with 15 bases between the two germline ends. CDR1 is MGHDK and CDR2 is SYGVNS in the germline V gene. The CDR3 is 14 amino acids. The CDR3 region has the DNA TGTGCCAGCAGTAAACATGGGGCGGGAACTGAAGCTTTCTTT. It specifies CASSKHGAGTEAFF. Filled out from reference TRBV25-1 and TRBJ1-1, the complete variable domain reads EADIYQTPRYLVIGTGKKITLECSQTMGHDKMYWYQQDPGMELHLIHYSYGVNSTEKGDLSSESTVSRIRTEHFPLTLESARPSHTSQYLCASSKHGAGTEAFFGQGTRLTVV.

V and J are TRBV4-1 and TRBJ2-7, with 13 bases fitting TRBD2. Germline assignment: CDR1 MGHRA and CDR2 YSYEKL. J gave up 2 bases and V 2 bases, and 15 bases lay outside the gene matches. CDR3 length: 20 residues. The CDR3 region is CASSQSLLPGLAGTPYEQYF. The CDR3 coding sequence is TGCGCCAGCAGCCAATCTCTCCTACCGGGACTAGCGGGGACTCCCTACGAGCAGTACTTC.

The chain combines TRBV6-4 with TRBJ2-5; D is undetermined. Per the germline V gene, CDR1 is MRHNA and CDR2 is SNTAGT. This CDR3 is built from 13 residues. Deletions cut 5 bases from V and 12 bases from J, with 19 bases between. The CDR3 DNA follows: TGTGCCAGCAGTTCTAGACTTACACGAGGTAAGTACTTC. As protein: CASSSRLTRGKYF.

The chain joins TRBV5-1 to TRBJ2-7, with TRBD2 matching 8 bases. The CDR3 consists of 18 residues. Germline V CDR1 and CDR2: SGHRS, YFSETQ. V lost 4 bases, J lost 1 base, and 16 bases stayed unmatched. Here the CDR3 reads CASSTWGGRAGASYEQYF. CDR3 coding DNA: TGCGCCAGCAGCACTTGGGGGGGGAGAGCGGGAGCATCCTACGAGCAGTACTTC.